The 9 T cell receptor beta chains below were found in one sample sequenced in a study of response to subunit inactivated influenza vaccine. TCRdb reprocessed the RT-PCR reads via MiXCR and lists one record per CDR3 protein. The data show around 540,000 distinct CDR3 sequences, about 11% seen once. Sequencing used PBMCs from blood, obtained on the day of vaccination. Every receptor here comes from a man aged 50 to 60 who received an inactivated influenza vaccine.

The chain carries TRBV15 and TRBJ2-5; 7 positions match TRBD2. CDR3 length: 14 amino acids. Germline V CDR1 and CDR2: LNHNV, YYDKDF (reference sequence). V shed 2 bases and J 5 bases; nucleotides not matched to a gene: 5. The CDR3 coding sequence is TGTGCCACCAGCAGAACTAGCGAGGACGAGACCCAGTACTTC. Its protein product is CATSRTSEDETQYF.

This clonotype was seen only a few times. The V gene is TRBV7-9, the J gene TRBJ2-7, with 14 bases fitting TRBD2. J was trimmed by 7 bases and V by 4 bases; bases with no gene match: 6. This CDR3 has 15 amino acids. Germline values: CDR1 SEHNR, CDR2 FQNEAQ (reference sequence). For the CDR3, the DNA is TGTGCCAGCAGCTCCGGGGGGACTAGCGGGAGTGAGCAGTACTTC. Its protein product is CASSSGGTSGSEQYF.

V and J are TRBV7-9 and TRBJ2-5; D may be TRBD1 (6 bases). Germline-derived CDR1 and CDR2 are SEHNR and FQNEAQ (reference sequence). The CDR3 loop spans 14 amino acids. Trimming stripped 5 bases from V and 4 bases from J, with 14 bases between. CDR3 loop: CASSPWTVAETQYF. The CDR3 nucleotides are TGTGCCAGCAGCCCATGGACAGTTGCAGAGACCCAGTACTTC.

Many counts were recorded for this clonotype. J is TRBJ2-2 and V is TRBV2; D is uncertain. V dropped 9 bases and J dropped 3 bases, with 8 bases sitting between them. The CDR3 consists of 12 residues. The germline CDR1 and CDR2 sequences are SNHLY and FYNNEI. The CDR3 DNA follows: TGTGCCAGTCTCTATCACACCGGGGAGCTGTTTTTT. It is translated as CASLYHTGELFF. Full variable domain (remainder filled in from reference TRBV2 and TRBJ2-2): EPEVTQTPSHQVTQMGQEVILRCVPISNHLYFYWYRQILGQKVEFLVSFYNNEISEKSEIFDDQFSVERPDGSNFTLKIRSTKLEDSAMYFCASLYHTGELFFGEGSRLTVL.

The chain recombines TRBV4-1 with TRBJ2-3; 13 bases agree with TRBD2. V gave up 0 bases and J gave up 4 bases; unmatched junction bases: 7. The germline V gene encodes CDR1 MGHRA and CDR2 YSYEKL. This CDR3 has 18 residues. The CDR3 region is CASSQDPGLAGDADTQYF. In DNA, the CDR3 is TGCGCCAGCAGCCAAGATCCAGGACTAGCGGGAGATGCAGATACGCAGTATTTT.

The table lists this clonotype with many counts. The genes are TRBV12-3 or TRBV12-4 and TRBJ1-1; the D is unclear. There are 14 residues in the CDR3. The V and J ends lost 2 bases and 5 bases respectively, with 12 bases between them. This CDR3 is CASSLLGRGTEAFF. CDR3 nucleotides: TGTGCCAGCAGTTTATTAGGGAGAGGTACTGAAGCTTTCTTT.

This clonotype was detected a few times. The chain couples TRBV28 to TRBJ2-1, with 9 bases fitting TRBD1. CDR1 is MDHEN and CDR2 is SYDVKM in the germline V gene. CDR3 length: 15 residues. After removal of 7 bases from V and 6 bases from J, the junction contained 10 bases not matched to a gene. CDR3 sequence (DNA): TGTGCCAGCATCCATGGACAGGGGTTGTTCAATGAGCAGTTCTTC. This translates into CASIHGQGLFNEQFF.

This clonotype was counted a few times. The chain joins TRBV10-3 to TRBJ1-1; 7 positions agree with TRBD1. Germline CDR1 and CDR2: ENHRY and SYGVKD. V lost 4 bases and J lost 5; bases outside the gene matches: 7. This CDR3 region has 14 residues. The CDR3: CAISAGTEGTEAFF. Written as DNA, the CDR3 is TGTGCCATCAGTGCTGGGACAGAAGGGACTGAAGCTTTCTTT.

This clonotype came up a few times. V and J are TRBV20-1 and TRBJ2-3; 12 bases fit TRBD2. The V segment lost 2 bases and the J segment 4 bases; nucleotides outside the gene matches: 7. CDR3 length: 16 residues. Germline V lookup: CDR1 DFQATT, CDR2 SNEGSKA (reference sequence). CDR3 sequence reads: CSARPSGGAIADTQYF. In DNA, the CDR3 is TGCAGTGCTAGACCTAGCGGGGGGGCCATCGCAGATACGCAGTATTTT.